Presented here are 21 T cell receptor beta chains from one specimen sequenced in a study of blood T cell repertoires in COVID-19. The table came from immunoSEQ multiplex PCR; TCRdb's copy has only in-frame clones and leaves some out. The sample contains under 300,000 clones, 88% of which appear only once. The specimen sequenced was peripheral blood. Receptors were obtained from a woman in her thirties or forties who had recovered from COVID-19.

The V and J genes are TRBV21-1 and TRBJ1-3; TRBD1 is taken as the D call from the table, unchecked against the DNA. TRBV21-1 is a documented pseudogene. This CDR3 is built from 15 residues. The CDR3 sequence: CASSKVGRGGNTIYF. The CDR3 bases are TGTGCCAGCAGCAAAGTTGGCAGGGGAGGAAACACCATATATTTT.

J is TRBJ2-7 and V is TRBV21-1; no DNA check was done on the table's D call, TRBD1. TRBV21-1 is listed as a pseudogene. This CDR3 contains 13 residues. The CDR3 nucleotides read TGTGCCCGCTCAACAGGGAGCTCCTACGAGCAGTACGTC. It codes for CARSTGSSYEQYV.

The rearrangement uses TRBV7-2 and TRBJ1-5; 7 bases are a match to TRBD1. Germline CDR1 is SGHTA and CDR2 is FQGNSA. J lost 6 bases, V lost 7 bases, and 6 bases had no gene match. The CDR3 sequence is 13 residues long. The CDR3 protein is CASTPDRAQPQHF. CDR3 DNA: TGTGCCAGCACCCCCGACAGGGCTCAGCCCCAGCATTTT.

The chain is built from TRBV2 and TRBJ2-4; 7 bases line up with TRBD1. The V gene's germline CDR1 is SNHLY and CDR2 FYNNEI. V lost 6 bases and J lost 5; bases outside the gene matches: 4. CDR3 length: 13 amino acids. The CDR3 DNA sequence: TGTGCCAGCAGCGAAACAGGGGAAAACATTCAGTACTTC. Its translation: CASSETGENIQYF.

The chain employs TRBV7-2 and TRBJ1-4; D might be TRBD1 (5 bases). Trimming left V 3 bases short and J 3 bases short, with 14 bases between. Germline CDR1 SGHTA, CDR2 FQGNSA. The CDR3 is 16 residues long. CDR3 residues: CASSLGGLWANEKLFF. CDR3 sequence (DNA): TGTGCCAGCAGCTTGGGGGGGTTGTGGGCTAATGAAAAACTGTTTTTT.

The J gene is TRBJ2-7, the V gene TRBV27, with 11 positions matching TRBD1. With 5 bases clipped from V and 0 bases from J, the junction kept 9 bases outside the gene matches. Looked up from germline, CDR1 is MNHEY and CDR2 is SMNVEV (reference sequence). The CDR3 sequence is 17 residues long. The CDR3 loop reads CASSTGTGGTSSYEQYF. DNA for the CDR3: TGTGCCAGCAGTACCGGGACAGGGGGAACAAGCTCCTACGAGCAGTACTTC.

This sequence joins TRBV7-2 and TRBJ2-5, with 9 bases identical to TRBD2. The CDR3 consists of 17 residues. CDR1 is SGHTA, CDR2 FQGNSA, per germline. The V and J ends lost 5 bases and 9 bases, in that order; junction bases with no gene match: 19. CDR3 sequence (DNA): TGTGCCAGCAGCGGTCCCTCGGGCGGGAGGGCTGCAGGGTCCCAGTACTTC. Its translation: CASSGPSGGRAAGSQYF.

This sequence joins TRBV27 and TRBJ2-3; 8 bases are a match to TRBD2. Trimming removed 3 bases from V and 5 bases from J; junction bases left unmatched: 7. There are 15 residues in the CDR3. Per the germline V gene, CDR1 is MNHEY and CDR2 is SMNVEV (reference sequence). The DNA of the CDR3 is TGTGCCAGCAGTTTTTGGTCCGCGGGAGGAGATACGCAGTATTTT. This translates into CASSFWSAGGDTQYF.

The V call is TRBV13, the J call TRBJ1-1, with D hard to call. Germline V gene data show CDR1 as PRHDT and CDR2 as FYEKMQ (reference sequence). Trimming took off 0 bases at V and 1 base at J, with 12 bases between the two ends. The CDR3 covers 16 residues. CDR3 region: CASSLGVAVANTEAFF. The CDR3 bases are TGTGCCAGCAGCTTAGGCGTGGCAGTAGCGAACACTGAAGCTTTCTTT.

This chain joins TRBV3-1 (or the pseudogene TRBV3-2) and TRBJ2-3; 9 bases match TRBD1. Germline loops: CDR1 LGHDT, CDR2 YNNKEL (reference sequence). The V segment lost 8 bases and the J segment 5 bases; nucleotides outside the gene matches: 8. CDR3 length: 14 residues. As DNA, the CDR3 is TGTGCCAGCGGAAAACAGGGGGCGGGAGATACGCAGTATTTT. As protein: CASGKQGAGDTQYF.

This clone has a single count. J is TRBJ1-4 and V is TRBV7-6, with 8 bases lining up with TRBD1. Trimming at V came to 5 bases and at J to 8 bases, leaving 10 bases not matched to a gene. The germline V gene has CDR1 SGHVS and CDR2 FNYEAQ. The CDR3 spans 15 residues. CDR3 sequence reads: CASSARDAGGEKLFF. CDR3 DNA sequence: TGTGCCAGCAGCGCCCGGGACGCAGGGGGCGAAAAACTGTTTTTT.

J is TRBJ1-2 and V is TRBV5-4; TRBD1 aligns across 9 bases. Germline CDR1 is SGHNT and CDR2 is YYREEE (reference sequence). Trimming at V came to 2 bases and at J to 6 bases, leaving 8 bases not matched to a gene. The CDR3 covers 15 residues. CDR3 amino acids: CASSLEQGAGHGYTF. Written as DNA, the CDR3 is TGTGCCAGCAGCTTAGAACAGGGGGCGGGTCATGGCTACACCTTC. Drawing the rest from reference TRBV5-4 and TRBJ1-2, the complete variable domain is ETGVTQSPTHLIKTRGQQVTLRCSSQSGHNTVSWYQQALGQGPQFIFQYYREEENGRGNFPPRFSGLQFPNYSSELNVNALELDDSALYLCASSLEQGAGHGYTFGSGTRLTVV.

The V and J genes are TRBV11-3 and TRBJ1-1, with 7 bases that match TRBD1. The CDR3 consists of 15 residues. V was pared by 1 base and J by 2 bases, with 4 bases of the junction left unmatched. The germline V gene has CDR1 SGHNT and CDR2 YENEEA. Here the CDR3 reads CASSLAGTENTEAFF. DNA of the CDR3: TGTGCCAGCAGCTTAGCCGGGACAGAAAACACTGAAGCTTTCTTT.

This clone is a singleton in its sample. The sample carries other DNA sequences with the same CDR3. J is TRBJ2-2 and V is TRBV5-1; TRBD2 aligns across 7 bases. The trim removed 0 bases at V and 6 bases at J, leaving 5 bases unmatched. Germline assignment: CDR1 SGHRS and CDR2 YFSETQ. This CDR3 has 15 amino acids. The CDR3 DNA reads as TGCGCCAGCAGCTTGGCCGCAGGGAGGGCCGGGGAGCTGTTTTTT. Its translation is CASSLAAGRAGELFF.

The chain uses TRBV5-4 and TRBJ2-3, with 8 bases matching TRBD2. CDR1 is SGHNT and CDR2 is YYREEE in the germline V gene (reference sequence). The CDR3 loop spans 15 amino acids. J was trimmed by 2 bases and V by 0 bases; bases with no gene match: 2. CDR3 sequence: CASSLGAGATDTQYF. The CDR3, as DNA: TGTGCCAGCAGCTTGGGAGCGGGGGCCACAGATACGCAGTATTTT.

The V and J genes are TRBV2 and TRBJ2-5, with TRBD2 identical over 7 bases. CDR1 is SNHLY and CDR2 is FYNNEI in the germline V gene. The length of the CDR3 is 15 residues. After removal of 6 bases from V and 1 base from J, the junction contained 8 bases not matched to a gene. The CDR3 is CASRWLADPQETQYF. The CDR3 DNA reads as TGTGCCAGCAGATGGCTAGCGGACCCCCAAGAGACCCAGTACTTC.

This rearrangement joins TRBV5-6 to TRBJ2-1; TRBD2 matches at 9 bases. The CDR3 is 15 residues long. With 0 bases clipped from V and 7 bases from J, the junction kept 5 bases outside the gene matches. Germline CDR1 SGHDT, CDR2 YYEEEE. CDR3 residues: CASSLGLAGPNEQFF. The CDR3 DNA reads TGTGCCAGCAGCTTGGGCCTAGCGGGACCGAATGAGCAGTTCTTC.

Comments on this clone: At the DNA level, this CDR3 is encoded by other sequences in the same sample as well. The V call is TRBV7-9, the J call TRBJ2-7, with TRBD1 matching over 9 bases. Trimming took 6 bases from V and 6 from J; bases not matched to a gene: 9. This CDR3 spans 14 amino acids. CDR1 is SEHNR and CDR2 is FQNEAQ in the germline V gene (reference sequence). The CDR3 here is CASSPPGQGSEQYF. In DNA form, the CDR3 reads TGTGCCAGCAGTCCACCGGGACAGGGTTCCGAGCAGTACTTC. Full variable domain (outside the CDR3, taken from reference TRBV7-9 and TRBJ2-7): DTGVSQNPRHKITKRGQNVTFRCDPISEHNRLYWYRQTLGQGPEFLTYFQNEAQLEKSRLLSDRFSAERPKGSFSTLEIQRTEQGDSAMYLCASSPPGQGSEQYFGPGTRLTVT.

The J gene is TRBJ2-1, the V gene TRBV7-3; D is uncertain. The CDR3 spans 13 residues. The germline CDR1 and CDR2 sequences are SGHTA and FQGTGA. V lost 5 bases and J lost 9, with 14 bases in between. In DNA, the CDR3 is TGTGCCAGCAGCCCTACGCCCCCCGGTGAGCAGTTCTTC. Its translation: CASSPTPPGEQFF.

The CDR3 nucleotides are TGTGCCAGCAGCCGTATCAGGGCCCACACTGAAGCTTTCTTT. This gives the protein CASSRIRAHTEAFF. The V and J genes are TRBV6-5 and TRBJ1-1; the D gene is possibly TRBD1 (5 bases). Deletions cut 6 bases from V and 3 bases from J, with 14 bases between. Germline assignment: CDR1 MNHEY and CDR2 SVGAGI. This CDR3 is 14 amino acids long.

This clone was seen just once. The chain employs TRBV7-2 and TRBJ1-2, with D unclear. Germline V lookup: CDR1 SGHTA, CDR2 FQGNSA. CDR3 length: 13 residues. V dropped 3 bases and J dropped 2 bases, with 7 bases sitting between them. CDR3 loop: CASSLGQNYGYTF. The CDR3 DNA sequence: TGTGCCAGCAGCTTGGGCCAGAACTATGGCTACACCTTC.